This T cell receptor beta chain derives from a study of blood T cell repertoires in COVID-19. This CDR3 has 14 residues. V lost 2 bases and J 2 bases, leaving 12 bases between the germline ends. Per the germline V gene, CDR1 is GTSNPN and CDR2 is SVGIG (reference sequence). Original processing notes: Amplification of reference gene primers provided the estimated nucleated cell counts. Measured with immunoSEQ multiplex PCR; TCRdb has only the in-frame clones, and not every one. V and J calls and clone size follow that table, whereas D and trimming were derived from the DNA. Of hundreds of thousands of clones in the sample, 65% to 90% are singletons; the top ten hold about 4.5%.

Sequencing was performed on peripheral blood. The chain uses TRBV30 and TRBJ1-2; D possibly corresponds to TRBD1 (5 bases). The source is a man aged 50 to 59 with acute or convalescent COVID-19. CDR3 DNA sequence: TGTGCCTGGAGTTTCCGGGGGAACAACTATGGCTACACCTTC. Translation gives CAWSFRGNNYGYTF.